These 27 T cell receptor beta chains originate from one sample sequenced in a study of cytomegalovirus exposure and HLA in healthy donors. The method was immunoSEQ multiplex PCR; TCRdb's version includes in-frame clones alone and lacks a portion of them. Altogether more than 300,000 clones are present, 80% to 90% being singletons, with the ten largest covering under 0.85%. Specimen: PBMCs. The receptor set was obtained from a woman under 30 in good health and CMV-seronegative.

This CDR3 is CASKGHNYGYTF. Written as DNA, the CDR3 is TGTGCCAGCAAGGGACATAACTATGGCTACACCTTC. This sequence joins TRBV2 and TRBJ1-2, with a tentative D call TRBD1 (6 bases). Deletions cut 7 bases from V and 1 base from J, with 7 bases between. The CDR3 totals 12 residues. The V gene's germline CDR1 is SNHLY and CDR2 FYNNEI.

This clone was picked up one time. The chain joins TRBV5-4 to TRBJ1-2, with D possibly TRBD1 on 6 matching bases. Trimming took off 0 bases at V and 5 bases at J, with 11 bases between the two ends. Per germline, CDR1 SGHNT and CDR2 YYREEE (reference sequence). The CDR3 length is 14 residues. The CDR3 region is CASSLVQGKYGYTF. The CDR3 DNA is TGTGCCAGCAGCTTGGTACAGGGCAAATATGGCTACACCTTC. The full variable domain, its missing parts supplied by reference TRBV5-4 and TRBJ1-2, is ETGVTQSPTHLIKTRGQQVTLRCSSQSGHNTVSWYQQALGQGPQFIFQYYREEENGRGNFPPRFSGLQFPNYSSELNVNALELDDSALYLCASSLVQGKYGYTFGSGTRLTVV.

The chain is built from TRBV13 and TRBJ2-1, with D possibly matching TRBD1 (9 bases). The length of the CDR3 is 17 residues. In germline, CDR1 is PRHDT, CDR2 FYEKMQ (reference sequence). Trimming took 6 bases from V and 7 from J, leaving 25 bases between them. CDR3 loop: CASRHWAGLGQGNEQFF. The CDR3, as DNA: TGTGCCAGCAGACATTGGGCGGGACTAGGACAGGGGAATGAGCAGTTCTTC.

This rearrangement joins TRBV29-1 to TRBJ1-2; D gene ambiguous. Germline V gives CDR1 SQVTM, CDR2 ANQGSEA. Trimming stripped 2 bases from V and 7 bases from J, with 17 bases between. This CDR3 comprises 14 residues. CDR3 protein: CSVEMVIGVSGYTF. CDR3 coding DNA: TGCAGCGTTGAAATGGTAATTGGAGTGAGTGGCTACACCTTC.

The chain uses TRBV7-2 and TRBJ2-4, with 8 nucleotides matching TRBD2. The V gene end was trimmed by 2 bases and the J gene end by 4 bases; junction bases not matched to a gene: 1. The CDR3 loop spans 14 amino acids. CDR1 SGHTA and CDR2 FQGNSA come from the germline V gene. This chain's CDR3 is CASSLTSGKNIQYF. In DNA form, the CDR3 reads TGTGCCAGCAGCTTAACTAGCGGAAAAAACATTCAGTACTTC.

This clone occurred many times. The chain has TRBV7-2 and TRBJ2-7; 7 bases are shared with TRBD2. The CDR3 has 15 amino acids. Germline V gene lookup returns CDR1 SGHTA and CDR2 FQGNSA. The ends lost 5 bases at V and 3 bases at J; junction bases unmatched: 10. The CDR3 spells CASSPPVSGHYEQYF. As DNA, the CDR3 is TGTGCCAGCAGCCCCCCGGTTAGCGGGCACTACGAGCAGTACTTC.

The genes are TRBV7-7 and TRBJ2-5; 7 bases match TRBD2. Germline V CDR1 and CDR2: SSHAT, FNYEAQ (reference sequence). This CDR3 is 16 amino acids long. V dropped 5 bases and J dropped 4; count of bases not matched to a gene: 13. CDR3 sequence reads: CASSPLGAGEGETQYF. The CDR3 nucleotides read TGTGCCAGCAGCCCCCTCGGTGCGGGAGAAGGAGAGACCCAGTACTTC.

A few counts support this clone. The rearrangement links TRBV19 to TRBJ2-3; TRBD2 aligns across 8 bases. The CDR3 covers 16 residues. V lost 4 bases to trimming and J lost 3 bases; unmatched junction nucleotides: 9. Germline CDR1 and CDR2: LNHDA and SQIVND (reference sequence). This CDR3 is CASSTGIAGRTDTQYF. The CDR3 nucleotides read TGTGCCAGTAGTACCGGGATAGCGGGAAGGACAGATACGCAGTATTTT. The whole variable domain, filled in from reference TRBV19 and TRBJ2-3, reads DGGITQSPKYLFRKEGQNVTLSCEQNLNHDAMYWYRQDPGQGLRLIYYSQIVNDFQKGDIAEGYSVSREKKESFPLTVTSAQKNPTAFYLCASSTGIAGRTDTQYFGPGTRLTVL.

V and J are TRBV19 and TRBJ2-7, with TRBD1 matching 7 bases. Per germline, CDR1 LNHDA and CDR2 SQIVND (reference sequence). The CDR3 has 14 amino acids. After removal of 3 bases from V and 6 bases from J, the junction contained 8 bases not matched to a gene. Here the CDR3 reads CASSIQGRGIEQYF. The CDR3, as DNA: TGTGCCAGTAGTATCCAGGGCAGGGGGATCGAGCAGTACTTC.

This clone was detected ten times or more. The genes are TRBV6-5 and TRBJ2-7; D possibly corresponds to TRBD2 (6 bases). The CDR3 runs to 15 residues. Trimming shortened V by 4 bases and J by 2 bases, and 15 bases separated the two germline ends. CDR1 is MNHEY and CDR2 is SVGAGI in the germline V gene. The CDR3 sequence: CASSSTTSPPYEQYF. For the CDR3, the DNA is TGTGCCAGCAGTTCCACGACTAGTCCTCCCTACGAGCAGTACTTC.

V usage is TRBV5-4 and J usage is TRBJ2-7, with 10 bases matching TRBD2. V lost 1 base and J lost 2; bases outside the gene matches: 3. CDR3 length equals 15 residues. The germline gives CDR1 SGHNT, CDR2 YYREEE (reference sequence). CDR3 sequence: CASSLITSGAYEQYF. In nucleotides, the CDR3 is TGTGCCAGCAGCTTGATAACTAGCGGGGCCTACGAGCAGTACTTC.

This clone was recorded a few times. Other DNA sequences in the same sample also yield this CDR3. DNA for the CDR3: TGTGCCAGCCGGACAGGGGCCTACGAGCAGTACTTC. This gives the protein CASRTGAYEQYF. V and J are TRBV6-5 and TRBJ2-7, with TRBD1 matching 9 bases. The CDR3 sequence is 12 residues long. The V and J ends lost 8 bases and 2 bases, in that order; junction bases with no gene match: 1. Germline V gene lookup returns CDR1 MNHEY and CDR2 SVGAGI.

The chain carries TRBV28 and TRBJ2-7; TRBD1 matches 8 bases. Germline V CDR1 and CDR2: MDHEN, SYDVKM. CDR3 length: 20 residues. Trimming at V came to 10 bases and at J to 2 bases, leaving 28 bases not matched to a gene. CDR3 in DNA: TGTGCCACCAAGTATTCCGTAATGGGGTCTCGTCGGGACAGGCCCTACGAGCAGTACTTC. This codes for CATKYSVMGSRRDRPYEQYF. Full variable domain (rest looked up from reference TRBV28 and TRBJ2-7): DVKVTQSSRYLVKRTGEKVFLECVQDMDHENMFWYRQDPGLGLRLIYFSYDVKMKEKGDIPEGYSVSREKKERFSLILESASTNQTSMYLCATKYSVMGSRRDRPYEQYFGPGTRLTVT.

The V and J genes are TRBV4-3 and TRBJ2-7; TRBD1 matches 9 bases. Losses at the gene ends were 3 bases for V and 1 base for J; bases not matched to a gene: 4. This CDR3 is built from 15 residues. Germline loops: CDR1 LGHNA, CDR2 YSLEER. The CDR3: CASSHFGTGSYEQYF. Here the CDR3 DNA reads TGCGCCAGCAGCCACTTTGGGACAGGGTCCTACGAGCAGTACTTC.

The CDR3 DNA sequence: TGTGCCAGCAGCTCCCAACCGGGACAAGCCTACGAGCAGTACTTC. Amino acids: CASSSQPGQAYEQYF. V is TRBV4-2 and J is TRBJ2-7; perhaps TRBD1 as D (6 bases). V shed 5 bases and J shed 2 bases, with 16 bases lying between them. Germline V lookup: CDR1 LGHNA, CDR2 YNFKEQ. The CDR3 consists of 15 residues.

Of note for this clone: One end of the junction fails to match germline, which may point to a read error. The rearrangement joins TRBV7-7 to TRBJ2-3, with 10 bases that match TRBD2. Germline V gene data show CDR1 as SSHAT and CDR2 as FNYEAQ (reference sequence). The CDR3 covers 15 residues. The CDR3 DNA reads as TGTGCTAGCAGCCAAGGACTAGCGGACACAGATACGCAGTATTTT. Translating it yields CASSQGLADTDTQYF.

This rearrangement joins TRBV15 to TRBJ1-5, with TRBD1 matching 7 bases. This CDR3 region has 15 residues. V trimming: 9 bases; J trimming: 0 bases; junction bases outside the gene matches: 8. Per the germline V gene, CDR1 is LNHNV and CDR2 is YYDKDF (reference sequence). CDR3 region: CATSHGTDSNQPQHF. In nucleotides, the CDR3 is TGTGCCACTTCCCACGGGACAGATAGCAATCAGCCCCAGCATTTT.

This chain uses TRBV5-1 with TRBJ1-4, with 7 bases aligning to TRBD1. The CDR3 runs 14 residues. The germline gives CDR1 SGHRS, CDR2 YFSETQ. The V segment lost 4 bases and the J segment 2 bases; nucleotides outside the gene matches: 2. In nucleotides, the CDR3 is TGCGCCAGCAGCCGGGGACAGACTAATGAAAAACTGTTTTTT. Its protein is CASSRGQTNEKLFF.

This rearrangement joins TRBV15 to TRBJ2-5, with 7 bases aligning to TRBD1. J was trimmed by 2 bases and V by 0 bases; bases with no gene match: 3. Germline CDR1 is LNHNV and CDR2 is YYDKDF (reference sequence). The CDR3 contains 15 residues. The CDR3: CATSRDRTGQETQYF. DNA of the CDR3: TGTGCCACCAGCAGAGATCGGACAGGTCAAGAGACCCAGTACTTC. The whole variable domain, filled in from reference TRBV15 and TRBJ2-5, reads DAMVIQNPRYQVTQFGKPVTLSCSQTLNHNVMYWYQQKSSQAPKLLFHYYDKDFNNEADTPDNFQSRRPNTSFCFLDIRSPGLGDTAMYLCATSRDRTGQETQYFGPGTRLLVL.

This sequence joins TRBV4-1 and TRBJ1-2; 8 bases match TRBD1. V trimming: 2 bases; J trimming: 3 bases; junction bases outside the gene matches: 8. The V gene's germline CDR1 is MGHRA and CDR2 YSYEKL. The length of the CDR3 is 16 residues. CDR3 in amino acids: CASSQPPGGIYYGYTF. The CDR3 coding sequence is TGCGCCAGCAGCCAACCCCCAGGGGGCATATACTATGGCTACACCTTC.

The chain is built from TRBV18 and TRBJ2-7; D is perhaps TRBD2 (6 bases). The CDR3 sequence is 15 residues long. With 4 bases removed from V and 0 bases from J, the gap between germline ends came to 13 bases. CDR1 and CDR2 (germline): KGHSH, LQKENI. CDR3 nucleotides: TGTGCCAGCTCACTTAGCGGAGAGGTCTCCTACGAGCAGTACTTC. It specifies CASSLSGEVSYEQYF.

DNA for the CDR3: TGCGCCAGCAGCTTACAGGGAATCTGGTACGAGCAGTACTTC. Translation: CASSLQGIWYEQYF. V gene TRBV5-1 combines with J gene TRBJ2-7, with D possibly being TRBD1 (6 bases). CDR1 and CDR2 from the germline V gene are SGHRS and YFSETQ. There are 14 residues in the CDR3. The V end was cut by 2 bases, the J end by 4 bases, with 13 bases between.

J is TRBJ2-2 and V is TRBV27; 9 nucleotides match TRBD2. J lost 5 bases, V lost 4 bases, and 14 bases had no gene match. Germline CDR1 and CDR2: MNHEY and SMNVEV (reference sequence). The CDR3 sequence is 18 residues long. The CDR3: CASSSGARREGGTGELFF. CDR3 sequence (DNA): TGTGCCAGCAGTTCGGGGGCCCGGCGGGAGGGAGGAACCGGGGAGCTGTTTTTT.

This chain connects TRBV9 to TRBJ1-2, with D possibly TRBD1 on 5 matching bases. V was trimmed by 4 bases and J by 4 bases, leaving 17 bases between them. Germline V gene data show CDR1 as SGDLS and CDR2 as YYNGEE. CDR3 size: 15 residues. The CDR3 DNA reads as TGTGCCAGCAGCCCTAGTCTAGACAGTCGCTATGGCTACACCTTC. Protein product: CASSPSLDSRYGYTF.

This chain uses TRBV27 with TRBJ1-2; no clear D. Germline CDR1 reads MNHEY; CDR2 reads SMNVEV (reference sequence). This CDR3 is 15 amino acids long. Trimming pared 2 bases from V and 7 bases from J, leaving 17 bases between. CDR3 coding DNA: TGTGCCAGCAGTTTAGGAGCCTCCTTGCCGGGTGGCTACACCTTC. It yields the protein CASSLGASLPGGYTF.

The CDR3 loop reads CASSQGTASNQPQHF. The CDR3 bases are TGCGCCAGCAGCCAAGGGACAGCTAGCAATCAGCCCCAGCATTTT. The chain carries TRBV4-1 and TRBJ1-5; TRBD1 is a possible D gene (6 bases). This CDR3 comprises 15 residues. The ends were cut back, 1 base at V and 0 bases at J, with 7 bases in the middle. The V gene's germline CDR1 is MGHRA and CDR2 YSYEKL.

The CDR3 bases are TGTGCCAGCAGCCAAGGACAGAGCCATGGCTACACCTTC. Encoded protein: CASSQGQSHGYTF. The chain recombines TRBV6-5 with TRBJ1-2, with D perhaps TRBD1 (6 bases). Trimming left V 6 bases short and J 6 bases short, with 14 bases between. The length of the CDR3 is 13 residues. Germline-derived CDR1 and CDR2 are MNHEY and SVGAGI.